This TCR beta chain was found in a study of control samples from healthy donors and cancer patients. Some clones are missing from TCRdb's copy, which holds only in-frame ones; the method was immunoSEQ multiplex PCR. The table records 250,000 to 300,000 clones, over 75% of them present only once. Trimming took off 3 bases at V and 0 bases at J, with 9 bases between the two ends. The CDR3 runs 13 residues. The germline V gene encodes CDR1 DFQATT and CDR2 SNEGSKA (reference sequence). V usage is TRBV20-1 and J usage is TRBJ2-7, with D unresolved. The material sequenced was PBMCs. The clonotype originates from a woman aged 55-70 years with lung cancer. CDR3 coding DNA: TGCAGTGCTAGTGTCGGATACTCCTACGAGCAGTACTTC. Protein product: CSASVGYSYEQYF.